This record covers a single TCR beta chain. Its target is unknown. With 5 bases clipped from V and 5 bases from J, the junction kept 10 bases outside the gene matches. The CDR3 extends over 16 amino acids. Looked up from germline, CDR1 is SGHVS and CDR2 is FQNEAQ. Profiles of TCR beta VDJ and CDR3 were generated from a genomic DNA template. From the reads, TCRdb called clonotypes with MiXCR, one entry per CDR3 protein. Among some 200,000 distinct CDR3 sequences listed, under 55% were seen once. The sample is drawn from a study of CD8+CD57+ T cells in acquired aplastic anemia. Study-wide background: When averaged, DNA from sorted CD4+ and CD8+ cells came to approximately 3.2 ug. Study-level results: The same twenty-nine CD8+ CDR3 sequences occurred in patients and in controls.

CD8+CD57+ cell expansion, shown by flow cytometry, had occurred in the patients selected for sequencing. Severe acquired aplastic anemia was present in every patient. Source material: sorted CD4+, CD8+, or CD8+CD57+ T cells (not recorded which) from PBMCs. The sequence was obtained from a human donor with aplastic anemia. V and J are TRBV7-8 and TRBJ2-5; TRBD2 matches at 11 bases. This chain's CDR3 is CASSPTSGKQGETQYF. CDR3 nucleotide sequence: TGTGCCAGCAGCCCGACTAGCGGGAAGCAAGGGGAGACCCAGTACTTC.